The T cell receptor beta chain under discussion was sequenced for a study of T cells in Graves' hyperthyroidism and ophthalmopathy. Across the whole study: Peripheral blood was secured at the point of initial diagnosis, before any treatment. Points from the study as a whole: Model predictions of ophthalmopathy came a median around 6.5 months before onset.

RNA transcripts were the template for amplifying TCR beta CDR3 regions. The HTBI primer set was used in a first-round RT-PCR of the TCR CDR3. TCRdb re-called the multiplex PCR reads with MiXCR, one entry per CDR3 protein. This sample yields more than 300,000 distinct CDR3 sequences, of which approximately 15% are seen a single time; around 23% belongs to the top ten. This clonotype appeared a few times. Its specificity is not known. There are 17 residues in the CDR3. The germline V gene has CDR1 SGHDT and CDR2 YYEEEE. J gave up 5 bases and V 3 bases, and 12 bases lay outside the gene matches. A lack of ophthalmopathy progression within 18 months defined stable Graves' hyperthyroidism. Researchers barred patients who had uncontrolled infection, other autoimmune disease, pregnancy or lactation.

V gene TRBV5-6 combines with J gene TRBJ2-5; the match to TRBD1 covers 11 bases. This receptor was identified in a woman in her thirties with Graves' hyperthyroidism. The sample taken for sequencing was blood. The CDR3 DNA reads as TGTGCCAGCAGCTCGAACTCGGACAGGGGGCGCCCCGAGACCCAGTACTTC. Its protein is CASSSNSDRGRPETQYF.